Below, 12 T cell receptor beta chains from the same sample are listed, as sequenced in a study of T-cell memory formation after mild COVID-19. Each CDR3 protein is one row after TCRdb ran MiXCR on the 5' RACE reads. This sample has approximately 100,000 distinct CDR3 sequences, with roughly 23% found just once. Sequenced sample: PBMCs or a T cell subset sorted from them (not recorded which). These receptors originate from a man aged 18 to 30 who had mild COVID-19 (a few samples of this study predate the infection). Cell type and time point are not known.

The gene calls are TRBV7-3 and TRBJ2-7, with TRBD1 identical over 9 bases. This CDR3 comprises 15 residues. The V gene's germline CDR1 is SGHTA and CDR2 FQGTGA. With V trimmed by 0 bases and J by 6 bases, 6 bases remained unmatched. As DNA, the CDR3 is TGTGCCAGCAGCTTAACCTCGGGACAGGGATCCGAGCAGTACTTC. Translated, it gives CASSLTSGQGSEQYF.

The J gene is TRBJ2-4, the V gene TRBV4-2; no definite D call. Trimming removed 0 bases from V and 0 bases from J, with 9 bases in between. Germline V gene data show CDR1 as LGHNA and CDR2 as YNFKEQ. The CDR3 sequence is 16 residues long. The DNA of the CDR3 is TGTGCCAGCAGCCAAGAAACCGCGCTAGCCAAAAACATTCAGTACTTC. Protein sequence: CASSQETALAKNIQYF.

There are many counts of this clonotype. The chain links TRBV7-9 to TRBJ2-2; 8 nucleotides align to TRBD1. The CDR3 has 13 amino acids. Per germline, CDR1 SEHNR and CDR2 FQNEAQ (reference sequence). Unmatched junction bases numbered 6, after V lost 8 bases and J lost 7 bases. CDR3 nucleotide sequence: TGTGCCAGCGACCTCAGGGGGCTCGGGGAGCTGTTTTTT. It yields the protein CASDLRGLGELFF.

The rearrangement links TRBV7-9 to TRBJ1-1, with D unclear. The CDR3 covers 13 residues. Germline CDR1 reads SEHNR; CDR2 reads FQNEAQ (reference sequence). Trimming shortened V by 3 bases and J by 0 bases, and 5 bases separated the two germline ends. The DNA of the CDR3 is TGTGCCAGCAGCTTTCTACTGAACACTGAAGCTTTCTTT. This sequence encodes CASSFLLNTEAFF.

The rearrangement joins TRBV7-2 to TRBJ1-5, with TRBD1 as a possible D gene (6 bases). Trimming removed 0 bases from V and 5 bases from J, with 8 bases in between. This CDR3 has 14 residues. Germline V gene data show CDR1 as SGHTA and CDR2 as FQGNSA. CDR3 nucleotides: TGTGCCAGCAGCTTAGCGACAGGCGATCAGCCCCAGCATTTT. It is translated as CASSLATGDQPQHF.

The rearrangement joins TRBV11-2 to TRBJ2-1, with D tentatively TRBD1 (6 bases). The CDR3 covers 15 residues. Germline V gives CDR1 SGHAT, CDR2 FQNNGV. V was pared by 6 bases and J by 0 bases, with 12 bases between. The CDR3 nucleotides are TGTGCCAGCAGTTCAGGGGAGAGCTCCTACAATGAGCAGTTCTTC. Amino acids: CASSSGESSYNEQFF. The complete variable domain, with remaining parts taken from reference TRBV11-2 and TRBJ2-1, reads EAGVAQSPRYKIIEKRQSVAFWCNPISGHATLYWYQQILGQGPKLLIQFQNNGVVDDSQLPKDRFSAERLKGVDSTLKIQPAKLEDSAVYLCASSSGESSYNEQFFGPGTRLTVL.

This clonotype was recorded at least ten times. The genes are TRBV6-6 and TRBJ2-3; possibly TRBD2 for D (6 bases). From germline, CDR1 is MNHNY and CDR2 SVGAGI (reference sequence). The CDR3 is made up of 15 amino acids. Trimming left V 8 bases short and J 0 bases short, with 15 bases between. CDR3 region: CASGGTVTSTDTQYF. CDR3 coding DNA: TGTGCCAGCGGCGGGACCGTTACTAGCACAGATACGCAGTATTTT.

This clonotype was seen a few times. The V gene is TRBV4-2, the J gene TRBJ2-1, with 12 bases fitting TRBD2. The length of the CDR3 is 16 residues. Per germline, CDR1 LGHNA and CDR2 YNFKEQ. V shed 4 bases, J shed 3 bases, and the junction held 4 bases outside the gene matches. DNA of the CDR3: TGTGCCAGCAGCCTTTCTAGCGGGGGGGGCTACAATGAGCAGTTCTTC. It translates to CASSLSSGGGYNEQFF.

The rearrangement uses TRBV10-1 and TRBJ2-3; the match to TRBD2 covers 7 bases. The length of the CDR3 is 18 residues. Germline assignment: CDR1 WNHNN and CDR2 SYGVQD (reference sequence). V was clipped by 3 bases and J by 2 bases; unmatched bases: 14. The CDR3 loop is CASSDPLAGAGDTDTQYF. CDR3 sequence (DNA): TGCGCCAGCAGTGACCCCCTTGCGGGCGCGGGGGACACAGATACGCAGTATTTT.

The chain combines TRBV12-3 or TRBV12-4 with TRBJ2-7; D might be TRBD1 (6 bases). CDR3 length: 12 amino acids. Trimming pared 10 bases from V and 1 base from J, leaving 11 bases between. The CDR3 DNA reads as TGTGCCATTATGAGGGGGTCCTACGAGCAGTACTTC. Its protein is CAIMRGSYEQYF.

This clonotype showed up just a few times. The chain uses TRBV19 and TRBJ2-2; D is ambiguous. The CDR3 has 11 amino acids. The ends were cut back, 7 bases at V and 7 bases at J, with 7 bases in the middle. Germline V lookup: CDR1 LNHDA, CDR2 SQIVND (reference sequence). The CDR3 reads CASKGNGELFF. Here the CDR3 DNA reads TGTGCCAGTAAGGGCAACGGGGAGCTGTTTTTT.

This clonotype was seen only a few times. This chain uses TRBV2 with TRBJ2-2; TRBD2 aligns across 10 bases. The CDR3 covers 13 residues. Germline loops: CDR1 SNHLY, CDR2 FYNNEI. Written as DNA, the CDR3 is TGTGCTGGACTAGCGGCGAACACCGGGGAGCTGTTTTTT. It yields the protein CAGLAANTGELFF.